Presented here are 16 T cell receptor beta chains from one specimen sequenced in a study of blood T cell repertoires in COVID-19. Profiling relied on immunoSEQ multiplex PCR, and the TCRdb table lists in-frame clones only, not all of them. The sample consists of tens of thousands of clones, 70% to 90% of them appearing once. The sample comprised peripheral blood. Receptors were obtained from a man aged 55-75 years with acute or convalescent COVID-19.

The J gene is TRBJ1-6, the V gene TRBV5-5, with D uncertain. Trimming removed 0 bases from V and 2 bases from J, with 3 bases in between. This CDR3 is built from 14 residues. Germline V lookup: CDR1 SGHKS, CDR2 YYEKEE (reference sequence). The CDR3, as DNA: TGTGCCAGCAGCTTGGTCACCTATAATTCACCCCTCCACTTT. Residues: CASSLVTYNSPLHF.

CDR3 in amino acids: CASSRDSYGYTF. As DNA, the CDR3 is TGTGCCAGCAGCCGGGACAGCTATGGCTACACCTTC. This rearrangement joins TRBV5-6 to TRBJ1-2; 7 nucleotides align to TRBD1. J gave up 4 bases and V 4 bases, and 1 base lay outside the gene matches. The germline CDR1 and CDR2 sequences are SGHDT and YYEEEE. The CDR3 extends over 12 amino acids.

The chain has TRBV4-1 and TRBJ2-2; TRBD1 is a possible D gene (6 bases). This CDR3 is 17 amino acids long. V lost 6 bases and J lost 0, with 17 bases in between. Germline assignment: CDR1 MGHRA and CDR2 YSYEKL. CDR3 in DNA: TGCGCCAGCAGTCAACACACCGGGACAACGAACACCGGGGAGCTGTTTTTT. It is translated as CASSQHTGTTNTGELFF.

The V and J genes are TRBV24-1 and TRBJ1-2; D is ambiguous. Germline V gene data show CDR1 as KGHDR and CDR2 as SFDVKD. The CDR3 is made up of 14 amino acids. Between the trimmed V and J ends, which lost 5 bases and 2 bases, there was a span of 11 bases. CDR3 amino acids: CATSGRDSNYGYTF. The CDR3 DNA follows: TGTGCCACCAGTGGGCGGGATTCGAACTATGGCTACACCTTC.

The chain employs TRBV4-2 and TRBJ2-7; 8 positions match TRBD2. CDR1 and CDR2 from the germline V gene are LGHNA and YNFKEQ. The CDR3 spans 15 residues. The junction had 8 bases not matched to a gene; V was cut back by 0 bases and J by 7 bases. CDR3 DNA: TGTGCCAGCAGCCAAGACTGGCGGGGGGCGGGTGAGCAGTACTTC. It specifies CASSQDWRGAGEQYF.

The chain joins TRBV5-5 to TRBJ2-2; D may be TRBD2 (6 bases). The V end lost 1 base, the J end lost 5 bases, and 12 bases lay between the germline ends. CDR1 and CDR2 from the germline V gene are SGHKS and YYEKEE (reference sequence). The CDR3 sequence is 15 residues long. CDR3: CASSLTLAGTGELFF. The CDR3 DNA follows: TGTGCCAGCAGCTTGACACTAGCAGGGACCGGGGAGCTGTTTTTT.

The rearrangement uses TRBV24-1 and TRBJ2-3; D unclear. This CDR3 is built from 12 residues. V was clipped by 3 bases and J by 3 bases, with 3 bases between them. Germline assignment: CDR1 KGHDR and CDR2 SFDVKD. The DNA of the CDR3 is TGTGCCACCAGTGATGAGACAGATACGCAGTATTTT. Residues: CATSDETDTQYF.

The rearrangement uses TRBV12-3 or TRBV12-4 and TRBJ1-1; no clear D gene. The CDR3 consists of 13 residues. V was trimmed by 9 bases and J by 5 bases, leaving 16 bases between them. CDR3: CAREEVIGTEAFF. The CDR3 DNA reads as TGTGCCAGGGAGGAAGTAATTGGGACTGAAGCTTTCTTT.

The chain joins TRBV6-5 to TRBJ1-3; possible D gene TRBD1, 6 bases. Per the germline V gene, CDR1 is MNHEY and CDR2 is SVGAGI. The V end lost 7 bases, the J end lost 1 base, and 11 bases lay between the germline ends. The CDR3 consists of 14 residues. The CDR3 bases are TGTGCCAGCACTAGAGGGGGATCTGGAAACACCATATATTTT. Protein: CASTRGGSGNTIYF.

The chain uses TRBV5-6 and TRBJ2-7; 13 bases agree with TRBD2. The germline V gene has CDR1 SGHDT and CDR2 YYEEEE. V shed 4 bases and J 4 bases; nucleotides not matched to a gene: 5. This CDR3 is 15 amino acids long. CDR3 coding DNA: TGTGCCAGCAGCCCGACTAGCGGGGGGAGGTACGAGCAGTACTTC. Amino acid sequence: CASSPTSGGRYEQYF. Full variable domain (outside the CDR3, taken from reference TRBV5-6 and TRBJ2-7): DAGVTQSPTHLIKTRGQQVTLRCSPKSGHDTVSWYQQALGQGPQFIFQYYEEEERQRGNFPDRFSGHQFPNYSSELNVNALLLGDSALYLCASSPTSGGRYEQYFGPGTRLTVT.

This chain uses TRBV27 with TRBJ2-7, with TRBD1 matching 8 bases. V lost 2 bases, J lost 3 bases, and 6 bases stayed unmatched. The CDR3 sequence is 15 residues long. Germline V lookup: CDR1 MNHEY, CDR2 SMNVEV (reference sequence). The CDR3 region is CASSLIGQGYYEQYF. The CDR3 nucleotides are TGTGCCAGCAGTTTAATCGGACAGGGATACTACGAGCAGTACTTC.

The chain couples TRBV6-5 to TRBJ2-5, with D perhaps matching TRBD2 (5 bases). Germline V lookup: CDR1 MNHEY, CDR2 SVGAGI. Trimming left V 7 bases short and J 4 bases short, with 10 bases between. The CDR3 length is 12 residues. CDR3 amino acids: CASIEGRETQYF. As DNA, the CDR3 is TGTGCCAGCATCGAGGGTAGAGAGACCCAGTACTTC.

The chain carries TRBV6-5 and TRBJ1-1; D not certain. V gave up 10 bases and J gave up 1 base, with 10 bases separating them. There are 12 residues in the CDR3. From germline, CDR1 is MNHEY and CDR2 SVGAGI. In DNA form, the CDR3 reads TGTGCCACAGGAGGGTGGAACACTGAAGCTTTCTTT. It encodes CATGGWNTEAFF.

The chain joins TRBV30 to TRBJ1-1; maybe TRBD1 (6 bases). This CDR3 contains 17 residues. Trimming took 0 bases from V and 0 from J, leaving 17 bases between them. Germline loops: CDR1 GTSNPN, CDR2 SVGIG (reference sequence). The CDR3 nucleotides are TGTGCCTGGAGTGTAGGGTCCGGACAGCCGATGAACACTGAAGCTTTCTTT. Translation: CAWSVGSGQPMNTEAFF.

The chain's CDR3 is CASSPRASGGADTGELFF. CDR3 coding DNA: TGTGCCAGCAGCCCAAGGGCTAGCGGGGGGGCGGACACCGGGGAGCTGTTTTTT. The chain links TRBV7-8 to TRBJ2-2, with 12 bases lining up with TRBD2. This CDR3 contains 18 residues. V lost 5 bases to trimming and J lost 3 bases; unmatched junction nucleotides: 10. Germline-derived CDR1 and CDR2 are SGHVS and FQNEAQ.

The rearrangement joins TRBV12-3 or TRBV12-4 to TRBJ1-1; D is possibly TRBD1 (5 bases). Trimming removed 6 bases at V and 1 base at J, with 9 bases between. This CDR3 contains 13 residues. CDR3 coding DNA: TGTGCCAGCAGACCAGGACAGAACACTGAAGCTTTCTTT. The encoded protein is CASRPGQNTEAFF.